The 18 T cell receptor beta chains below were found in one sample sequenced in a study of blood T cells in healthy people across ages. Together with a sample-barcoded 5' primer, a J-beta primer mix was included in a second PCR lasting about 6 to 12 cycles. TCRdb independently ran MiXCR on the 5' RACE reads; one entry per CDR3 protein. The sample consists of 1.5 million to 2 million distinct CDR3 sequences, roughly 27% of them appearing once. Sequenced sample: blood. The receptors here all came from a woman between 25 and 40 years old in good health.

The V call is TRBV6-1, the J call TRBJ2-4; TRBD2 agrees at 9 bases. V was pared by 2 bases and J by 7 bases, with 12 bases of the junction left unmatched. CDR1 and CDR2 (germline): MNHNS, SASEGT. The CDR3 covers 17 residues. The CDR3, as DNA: TGTGCCAGCAGTGAAAGAAAAGCGGGAGGCCATGGGAACATTCAGTACTTC. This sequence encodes CASSERKAGGHGNIQYF.

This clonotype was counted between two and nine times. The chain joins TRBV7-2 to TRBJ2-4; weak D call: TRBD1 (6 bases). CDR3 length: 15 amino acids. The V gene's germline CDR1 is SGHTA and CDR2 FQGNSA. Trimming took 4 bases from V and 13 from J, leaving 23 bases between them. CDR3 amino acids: CASSSQGTSTFVQYF. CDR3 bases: TGTGCCAGCAGCTCTCAGGGGACCAGCACTTTCGTGCAGTACTTC.

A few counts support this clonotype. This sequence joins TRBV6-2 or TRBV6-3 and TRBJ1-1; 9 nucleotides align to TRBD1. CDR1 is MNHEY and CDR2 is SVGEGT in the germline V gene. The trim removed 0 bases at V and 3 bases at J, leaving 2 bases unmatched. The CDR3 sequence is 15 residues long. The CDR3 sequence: CASSYSDRGDTEAFF. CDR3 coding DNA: TGTGCCAGCAGTTACTCGGACAGGGGAGACACTGAAGCTTTCTTT.

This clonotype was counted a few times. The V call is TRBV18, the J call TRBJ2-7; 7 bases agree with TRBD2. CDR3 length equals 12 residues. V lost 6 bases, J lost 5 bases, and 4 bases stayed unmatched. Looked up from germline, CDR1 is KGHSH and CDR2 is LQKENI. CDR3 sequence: CASSGTTDEQYF. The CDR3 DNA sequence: TGTGCCAGCTCTGGGACTACGGACGAGCAGTACTTC.

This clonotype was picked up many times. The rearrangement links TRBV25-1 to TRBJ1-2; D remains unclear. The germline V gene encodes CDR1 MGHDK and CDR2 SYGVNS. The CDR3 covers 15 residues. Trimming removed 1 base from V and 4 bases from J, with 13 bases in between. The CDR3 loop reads CASSELEGAGYGYTF. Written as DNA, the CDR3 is TGTGCCAGCAGTGAATTAGAGGGTGCAGGCTATGGCTACACCTTC.

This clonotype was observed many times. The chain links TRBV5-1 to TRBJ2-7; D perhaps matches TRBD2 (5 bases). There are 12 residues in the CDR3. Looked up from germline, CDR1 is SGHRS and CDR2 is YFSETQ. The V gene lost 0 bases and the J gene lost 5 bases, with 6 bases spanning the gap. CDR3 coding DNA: TGCGCCAGCAGCTTGGCCGGGGACGAGCAGTACTTC. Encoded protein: CASSLAGDEQYF.

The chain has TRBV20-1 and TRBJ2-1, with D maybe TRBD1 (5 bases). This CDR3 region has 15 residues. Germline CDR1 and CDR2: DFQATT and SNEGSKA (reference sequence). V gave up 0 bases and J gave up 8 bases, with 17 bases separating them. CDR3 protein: CSARDRAGLMDEQFF. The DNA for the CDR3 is TGCAGTGCTAGAGATCGGGCAGGGCTCATGGATGAGCAGTTCTTC.

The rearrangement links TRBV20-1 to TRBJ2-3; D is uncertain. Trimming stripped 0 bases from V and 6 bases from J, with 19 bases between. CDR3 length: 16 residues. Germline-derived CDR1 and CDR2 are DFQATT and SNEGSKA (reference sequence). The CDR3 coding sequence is TGCAGTGCTAGAGATCTCACGTCTACGCTCCGGGATACGCAGTATTTT. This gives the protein CSARDLTSTLRDTQYF.

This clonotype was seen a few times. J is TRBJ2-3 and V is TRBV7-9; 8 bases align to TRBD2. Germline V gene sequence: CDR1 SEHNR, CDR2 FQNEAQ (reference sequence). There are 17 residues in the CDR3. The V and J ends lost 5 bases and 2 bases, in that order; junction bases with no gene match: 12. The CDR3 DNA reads TGTGCCAGCAGCCTATCGGGCCAAGCGGGGGTCACAGATACGCAGTATTTT. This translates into CASSLSGQAGVTDTQYF.

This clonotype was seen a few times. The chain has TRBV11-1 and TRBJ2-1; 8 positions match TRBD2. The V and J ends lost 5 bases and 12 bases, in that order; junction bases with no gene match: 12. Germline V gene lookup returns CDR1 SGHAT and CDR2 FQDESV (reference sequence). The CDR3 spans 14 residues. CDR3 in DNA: TGTGCCAGCAGCCGAGTTGTAGCGGGACTCGGGCAGTTCTTC. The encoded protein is CASSRVVAGLGQFF.

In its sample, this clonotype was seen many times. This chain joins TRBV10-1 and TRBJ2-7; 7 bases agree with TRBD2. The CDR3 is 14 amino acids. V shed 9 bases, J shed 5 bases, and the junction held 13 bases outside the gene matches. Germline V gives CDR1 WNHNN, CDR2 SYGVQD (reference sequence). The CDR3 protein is CASEFGGSPDEQYF. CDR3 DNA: TGCGCCAGTGAGTTTGGCGGGAGCCCCGACGAGCAGTACTTC.

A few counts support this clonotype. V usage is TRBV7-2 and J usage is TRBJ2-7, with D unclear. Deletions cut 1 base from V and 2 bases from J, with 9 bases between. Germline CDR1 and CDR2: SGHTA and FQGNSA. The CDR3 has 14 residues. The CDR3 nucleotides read TGTGCCAGCAGCTTAGGGGCAGCTACCTACGAGCAGTACTTC. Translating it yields CASSLGAATYEQYF. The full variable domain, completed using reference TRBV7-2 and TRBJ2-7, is GAGVSQSPSNKVTEKGKDVELRCDPISGHTALYWYRQSLGQGLEFLIYFQGNSAPDKSGLPSDRFSAERTGGSVSTLTIQRTQQEDSAVYLCASSLGAATYEQYFGPGTRLTVT.

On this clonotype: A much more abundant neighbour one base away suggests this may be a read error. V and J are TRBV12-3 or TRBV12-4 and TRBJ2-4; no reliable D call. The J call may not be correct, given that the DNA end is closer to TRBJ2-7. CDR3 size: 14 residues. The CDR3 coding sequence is TGTGCCAGCAGGTCAGTGGGGAACCTATACGAGCAGTACTTC. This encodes CASRSVGNLYEQYF.

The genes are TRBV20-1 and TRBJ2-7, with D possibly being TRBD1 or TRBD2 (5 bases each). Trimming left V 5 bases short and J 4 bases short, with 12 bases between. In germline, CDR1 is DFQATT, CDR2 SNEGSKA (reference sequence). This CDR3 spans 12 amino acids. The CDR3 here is CSAGDWGYEQYF. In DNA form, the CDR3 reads TGCAGTGCTGGTGACTGGGGGTACGAGCAGTACTTC.

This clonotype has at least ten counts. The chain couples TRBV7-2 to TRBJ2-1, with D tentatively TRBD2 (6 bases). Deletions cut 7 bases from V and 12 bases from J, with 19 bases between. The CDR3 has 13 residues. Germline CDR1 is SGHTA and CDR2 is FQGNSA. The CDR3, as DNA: TGTGCCAGCACTCCCCTCTCAGGACTACTGCAGTTCTTC. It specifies CASTPLSGLLQFF. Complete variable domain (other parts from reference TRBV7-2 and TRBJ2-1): GAGVSQSPSNKVTEKGKDVELRCDPISGHTALYWYRQSLGQGLEFLIYFQGNSAPDKSGLPSDRFSAERTGGSVSTLTIQRTQQEDSAVYLCASTPLSGLLQFFGPGTRLTVL.

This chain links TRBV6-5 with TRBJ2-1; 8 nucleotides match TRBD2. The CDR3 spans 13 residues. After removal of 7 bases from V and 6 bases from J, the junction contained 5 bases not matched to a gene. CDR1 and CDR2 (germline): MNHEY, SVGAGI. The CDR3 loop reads CASTRGRSNEQFF. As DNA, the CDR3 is TGTGCCAGCACGCGCGGGAGGTCCAATGAGCAGTTCTTC.

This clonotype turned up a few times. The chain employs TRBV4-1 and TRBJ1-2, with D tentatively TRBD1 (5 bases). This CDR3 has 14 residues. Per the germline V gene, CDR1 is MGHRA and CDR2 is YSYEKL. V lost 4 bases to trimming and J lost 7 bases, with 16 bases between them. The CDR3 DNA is TGCGCCAGCAGCCCGCCTTTTAGGGGAAGTGGCTACACCTTC. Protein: CASSPPFRGSGYTF.

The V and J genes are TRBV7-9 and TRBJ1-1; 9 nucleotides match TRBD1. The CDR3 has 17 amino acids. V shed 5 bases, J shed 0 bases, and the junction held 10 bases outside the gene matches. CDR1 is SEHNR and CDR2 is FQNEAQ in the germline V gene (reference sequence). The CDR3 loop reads CASSPAGQGLLNTEAFF. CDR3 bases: TGTGCCAGCAGCCCTGCGGGACAGGGACTTCTGAACACTGAAGCTTTCTTT.